The table lists the clone carrying this T cell receptor beta chain with a few counts. Its cognate antigen is unknown. The sample comes from a study of beta chain features in type 1 diabetes. Findings and limits, study-wide: Among all four CD4+ subsets, Type 1 diabetes patients had TCRB CDR3s that were moderately but significantly shorter. Highly expressing activated T cells could be over-counted with a cDNA template.

V lost 7 bases, J lost 5 bases, and 12 bases lay in between. CDR3 length: 13 residues. Germline CDR1 SEHNR, CDR2 FQNEAQ (reference sequence). Reverse transcribing all isolated RNA meant expressed TCRB transcripts were sequenced. Naive, central memory and regulatory T cell samples yielded about 4 million reads on average. Only in-frame clones appear in the TCRdb table, and some are missing; sequencing was by immunoSEQ multiplex PCR. The table shows 350,000 or so clones, with roughly a fifth occurring only once. It was via CD45RO/CCR7/CD25/CD127/CD95/CD27 that CD4+ naive, central memory, regulatory and stem cell-like memory cells were sorted.

The clonotype was recovered from a woman between 18 and 29 years old in good health. Sequencing was performed on naive CD4+ T cells from blood. The chain joins TRBV7-9 to TRBJ2-1; D is possibly TRBD1 (6 bases). This CDR3 reads CASTSDRNNEQFF. The CDR3 DNA follows: TGTGCCAGCACCAGCGACAGGAACAATGAGCAGTTCTTC.